This T cell receptor beta chain originates from a study of blood T cells in healthy people across ages. Study-level results: It was held that the diversity estimates obtained from one million T cells were underestimates. Naive T cell percentage showed a strong correlation with TCR beta diversity.

Comments on this clonotype: Its antigen remains unidentified.

With 0 bases clipped from V and 7 bases from J, the junction kept 18 bases outside the gene matches. CDR1 and CDR2 from the germline V gene are SGHAT and FQNNGV. This CDR3 contains 19 residues. Together with a sample-barcoded 5' primer, a J-beta primer mix was included in a second PCR lasting roughly 6 to 12 cycles. TCRdb itself ran the 5' RACE reads through MiXCR, one entry per CDR3 protein. Here the sample spans some 900,000 distinct CDR3 sequences, 29% being singletons. Individuals who donated were healthy Caucasians from Russia aged roughly 6 to 95. At least 5.5 micrograms of total RNA were extracted per sample.

Material for sequencing was blood. This sequence joins TRBV11-2 and TRBJ2-3; 8 nucleotides align to TRBD2. The sequence came from an elderly woman in good health. The CDR3 nucleotides read TGTGCCAGCAGCTTAGATAGGGGGATAGCGGGGACCCGTGGGAATACGCAGTATTTT. It yields the protein CASSLDRGIAGTRGNTQYF.